This T cell receptor beta chain originates from a study of monozygotic twins with cystic fibrosis (dated by TCRdb to the early 2020s). Concerning the study at large: Around 3.3 micrograms of fragmented DNA went through around 16 PCR cycles to produce barcoded libraries. The cohort included ten female and six male twin pairs, mostly children and adolescents, aged about 2.0 to 36.4 years with a median of roughly 10 years. Data for three of the twin pairs had been reported earlier in a different context. Twins were ranked among about a thousand cohort participants for weight-for-height and FEVPerc (FEV1 disease centile) at the day of blood sampling. The study compared TCR beta repertoires within and between 16 monozygotic twin pairs with cystic fibrosis to assess genetic influence on V and J gene usage.

The twin pairs came from the European Cystic Fibrosis Twin and Sibling Study Cohort, which recruited patients from 158 CF clinics across 14 European countries. Zygosity and CFTR genotype were verified in-house, and zygosity was tested by multiplex PCR of nine short tandem repeat loci. Peripheral blood was taken from each twin, and clinical parameters were recorded on the day of blood sampling. Genomic DNA was isolated from peripheral blood cells with phenol/chloroform and kept in TE buffer at 4 degrees C. The CDR3 measures 15 amino acids from cysteine to phenylalanine. The entry retains the CDR3 DNA only, 45 bases that are in frame from base 1. The germline V and J ends show losses of 2 bases and 8 bases respectively, and no gene match explains 2 bases of the junction. Via the germline V gene, CDR1 is MNHEY and CDR2 SVGAGI. The investigation overall reported the following: Simpson clonality tended to be low (median about 0.009), which suggests a naive-dominated repertoire, although clonality was higher in the most severely affected patients. The cohort was small, and the number of shared CDR3s showed no association with age, concordance or disease severity. Nucleotide-identical clonotype sharing was significantly higher within monozygotic CF twin pairs than between unrelated CF individuals (P = 0.000026, Mann-Whitney). V gene usage was most similar to the co-twin for 13 of 16 pairs, and J usage for 8 of 16 pairs, suggesting genetic constraints.

As regards this clone: The specificity of this receptor is unknown. No base-level quality is on record; no much larger clone is a single base apart.

Following the manufacturer's instructions, TCR beta CDR3 regions were amplified by multiplex PCR with the immunoSEQ immune profiling system. Sequencing was performed on an Illumina NextSeq system. The original pipeline was this. Sequence data were processed on the immunoSEQ Analyzer platform, and clonality was calculated as the square root of Simpson's index of productive rearrangements. Jensen-Shannon distance served as the measure of similarity in V and J usage, while OLGA was used to compute CDR3 generation probabilities. The immuneACCESS database (August 2020) and VDJdb (December 2020) were searched for shared CDR3 sequences. Held by TCRdb, this immuneACCESS table contains in-frame sequences only and omits some clones. Under half of the omission traces to an unresolved V gene where checked; the cause of the rest is unknown. For V, J and clone size, that table is used; D and trimming come from the DNA. Counted in this sample were around 8,800 clones; roughly nine tenths of them appeared once. The ten largest account for around 5.9% of the sample.

Sequences were obtained from blood. The sequence came from a boy aged 2 to 10 with cystic fibrosis. Recombination connected TRBV6-5 to TRBJ1-6; TRBD1 matches 11 bases in the middle. The nucleotide sequence reads TGTGCCAGCAGTTACGGGGGACAGGGGGATTCACCCCTCCACTTT. Protein translation: CASSYGGQGDSPLHF.